One and the same sample provided the 26 T cell receptor beta chains below, sequenced in a study of shared clonotypes between healthy human individuals. TCRdb keeps only in-frame clones here, not all; method: immunoSEQ multiplex PCR. The sample has fewer than 650,000 clones, 76% seen once. The sample was PBMCs. All receptors come from a middle-aged woman in good health. Some clones in this sample may be carry-over from other donors' samples.

This clone appeared once. A far larger clone is one base from this, pointing to a likely read error. This chain joins TRBV10-2 and TRBJ2-2; either TRBD1 or TRBD2 may fit D (6 bases each). This CDR3 has 14 residues. CDR1 and CDR2 (germline): WSHSY, SAAADI. DNA of the CDR3: TGCGCCAGCAGTGAGAACAGGGTAACCGGGGGGCTGTTTTTT. Amino acid sequence: CASSENRVTGGLFF.

The V and J genes are TRBV27 and TRBJ2-7; TRBD2 matches 13 bases. This CDR3 is 15 amino acids long. The V segment lost 2 bases and the J segment 4 bases; nucleotides outside the gene matches: 2. Germline CDR1 and CDR2: MNHEY and SMNVEV (reference sequence). CDR3 sequence: CASSLKTSGRYEQYF. CDR3 coding DNA: TGTGCCAGCAGTTTAAAGACTAGCGGGAGGTACGAGCAGTACTTC.

A word on this clone: This may be a read error, as it is one base from a much larger clone. The identical CDR3 is also encoded by other nucleotide sequences in the sample. The chain carries TRBV6-1 and TRBJ1-2; D is ambiguous. Per germline, CDR1 MNHNS and CDR2 SASEGT. Trimming removed 3 bases from V and 4 bases from J, with 15 bases in between. The CDR3 covers 15 residues. Here the CDR3 DNA reads TGTGCCAGCAGTGAGGTATCAACATGGGGCTATGGCTACACCTTC. The encoded protein is CASSEVSTWGYGYTF.

The chain is built from TRBV5-5 and TRBJ1-2, with a weak D call TRBD1 (5 bases). The V and J ends lost 0 bases and 3 bases respectively, with 12 bases between them. The CDR3 is 15 residues long. Germline V lookup: CDR1 SGHKS, CDR2 YYEKEE (reference sequence). The CDR3 spells CASSLVGALDYGYTF. The CDR3, as DNA: TGTGCCAGCAGCTTGGTCGGGGCGTTAGACTATGGCTACACCTTC.

Notes on this clone: It differs at one base from a far larger clone, so likely a read error. J is TRBJ1-1 and V is TRBV30; 9 bases align to TRBD1. Germline V lookup: CDR1 GTSNPN, CDR2 SVGIG (reference sequence). The CDR3 extends over 16 amino acids. V dropped 7 bases and J dropped 4; count of bases not matched to a gene: 16. The CDR3 loop reads CAYIVPGQGSSTEAFF. The CDR3 nucleotides are TGTGCCTACATAGTCCCGGGACAGGGATCGAGCACTGAAGCTTTCTTT.

V and J are TRBV2 and TRBJ1-5; D possibly corresponds to TRBD1 (6 bases). The V and J ends lost 5 bases and 6 bases respectively, with 14 bases between them. Germline assignment: CDR1 SNHLY and CDR2 FYNNEI. CDR3 length equals 14 residues. This chain's CDR3 is CASSYTGRGQPQHF. In DNA form, the CDR3 reads TGTGCCAGCAGTTATACAGGCAGGGGTCAGCCCCAGCATTTT.

The V call is TRBV10-3, the J call TRBJ2-3, with 13 bases lining up with TRBD2. Germline CDR1 reads ENHRY; CDR2 reads SYGVKD. The junction had 10 bases not matched to a gene; V was cut back by 0 bases and J by 1 base. The CDR3 has 20 residues. CDR3 in amino acids: CAISESSRGLAGVGTDTQYF. As DNA, the CDR3 is TGTGCCATCAGTGAGTCAAGCAGAGGACTAGCGGGAGTGGGCACAGATACGCAGTATTTT.

The chain has TRBV15 and TRBJ2-7; 12 bases match TRBD1. V shed 3 bases and J 6 bases; nucleotides not matched to a gene: 6. The CDR3 has 15 amino acids. CDR1 is LNHNV and CDR2 is YYDKDF in the germline V gene (reference sequence). CDR3 coding DNA: TGTGCCACCAGCAGGGATCCGGGACAGGGGGCCGAGCAGTACTTC. It encodes CATSRDPGQGAEQYF.

The chain is built from TRBV11-2 and TRBJ2-7; D remains unclear. Per germline, CDR1 SGHAT and CDR2 FQNNGV. This CDR3 comprises 14 residues. Trimming took 4 bases from V and 4 from J, leaving 14 bases between them. In DNA form, the CDR3 reads TGTGCCAGCAGCTGGGGTTGGCGGTCTTACGAGCAGTACTTC. Translated: CASSWGWRSYEQYF.

The genes are TRBV4-2 and TRBJ2-7, with 10 bases fitting TRBD2. V lost 0 bases, J lost 4 bases, and 6 bases stayed unmatched. The CDR3 is 16 residues long. Germline CDR1 is LGHNA and CDR2 is YNFKEQ. The CDR3 nucleotides are TGTGCCAGCAGCCAAGATAGGCTAGCGGGAGATTACGAGCAGTACTTC. The encoded protein is CASSQDRLAGDYEQYF.

The sample holds a few counts of this clone. This rearrangement joins TRBV28 to TRBJ2-2, with TRBD1 identical over 7 bases. The CDR3 is 16 residues long. Trimming took 7 bases from V and 1 from J; bases not matched to a gene: 9. Germline CDR1 MDHEN, CDR2 SYDVKM. In DNA, the CDR3 is TGTGCCAGCACCAAAGGGGGCCTCTTGAACACCGGGGAGCTGTTTTTT. Translating it yields CASTKGGLLNTGELFF.

V usage is TRBV19 and J usage is TRBJ2-4; 15 bases align to TRBD2. CDR1 and CDR2 from the germline V gene are LNHDA and SQIVND (reference sequence). The ends lost 11 bases at V and 8 bases at J; junction bases unmatched: 22. CDR3 length: 19 residues. CDR3 in amino acids: CASRQHPGLAGGLEYIQYF. The CDR3 DNA is TGTGCCTCCCGACAGCACCCGGGACTAGCGGGAGGATTAGAATACATTCAGTACTTC.

CDR3 bases: TGTGCCAGCAGCCCGGGAGGGGCAAGAACGCAGTATTTT. Residues: CASSPGGARTQYF. The chain has TRBV7-6 and TRBJ2-3; 8 bases line up with TRBD2. The trim removed 5 bases at V and 9 bases at J, leaving 7 bases unmatched. Germline lookup yields CDR1 SGHVS and CDR2 FNYEAQ. The CDR3 contains 13 residues.

This sequence joins TRBV19 and TRBJ2-6, with D perhaps TRBD2 (6 bases). V was clipped by 11 bases and J by 1 base, with 21 bases between them. The germline V gene has CDR1 LNHDA and CDR2 SQIVND (reference sequence). The CDR3 has 17 amino acids. As DNA, the CDR3 is TGTGCCGCAACCCCTCGGGGCGGGAATTCTGGGGCCAACGTCCTGACTTTC. This gives the protein CAATPRGGNSGANVLTF.

This clone was picked up a small number of times. This CDR3 is also generated by other DNA sequences in the sample. The chain employs TRBV7-2 and TRBJ1-5, with 7 bases identical to TRBD1. Losses at the gene ends were 5 bases for V and 5 bases for J; bases not matched to a gene: 3. Germline V gene sequence: CDR1 SGHTA, CDR2 FQGNSA. The CDR3 contains 13 residues. CDR3 amino acids: CASSLGTDQPQHF. The CDR3 DNA reads TGTGCCAGCAGCCTTGGGACAGATCAGCCCCAGCATTTT.

The rearrangement uses TRBV5-1 and TRBJ2-5; 7 nucleotides align to TRBD1. Germline CDR1 is SGHRS and CDR2 is YFSETQ. CDR3 length: 13 amino acids. J gave up 3 bases and V 5 bases, and 4 bases lay outside the gene matches. In nucleotides, the CDR3 is TGCGCCAGCAGGGCCGGGACAGAAGAGACCCAGTACTTC. This translates into CASRAGTEETQYF.

The V call is TRBV19, the J call TRBJ2-6, with a possible D match to TRBD1 (6 bases). CDR3 size: 17 residues. CDR1 is LNHDA and CDR2 is SQIVND in the germline V gene (reference sequence). With 7 bases removed from V and 0 bases from J, the gap between germline ends came to 16 bases. The CDR3 reads CASTRQVITSGANVLTF. DNA of the CDR3: TGTGCCAGTACACGACAGGTGATTACCTCTGGGGCCAACGTCCTGACTTTC.

V and J are TRBV7-8 and TRBJ1-2, with D perhaps matching TRBD1 (6 bases). This CDR3 region has 15 residues. CDR1 is SGHVS and CDR2 is FQNEAQ in the germline V gene. The V end was cut by 5 bases, the J end by 4 bases, with 17 bases between. The CDR3, as DNA: TGTGCCAGCAGCCTGTACAGGGCATGGGGCTATGGCTACACCTTC. Its protein product is CASSLYRAWGYGYTF. Combining the CDR3 with reference TRBV7-8 and TRBJ1-2 gives the whole variable domain GAGVSQSPRYKVAKRGQDVALRCDPISGHVSLFWYQQALGQGPEFLTYFQNEAQLDKSGLPSDRFFAERPEGSVSTLKIQRTQQEDSAVYLCASSLYRAWGYGYTFGSGTRLTVV.

Points on this clone: This likely reflects a read error, since a far larger clone is one base away. The chain joins TRBV28 to TRBJ2-1; unclear D gene. The CDR3 is 13 amino acids. The germline V gene has CDR1 MDHEN and CDR2 SYDVKM. This chain's CDR3 is CASSSGAYNGQFF. The DNA for the CDR3 is TGTGCCAGCAGTTCAGGAGCCTACAATGGGCAGTTCTTC.

The DNA of the CDR3 is TGCGCCAGCAGCCAAGACCGTTTTCAGCCCCAGCATTTT. Translating it yields CASSQDRFQPQHF. The V gene is TRBV4-3, the J gene TRBJ1-5, with D unresolved. The CDR3 runs to 13 residues. Trimming took 0 bases from V and 6 from J, leaving 6 bases between them. CDR1 and CDR2 (germline): LGHNA, YSLEER.

V gene TRBV2 combines with J gene TRBJ2-7; 9 bases agree with TRBD1. Germline trimming cut 6 bases from V and 5 bases from J; bases unmatched to any gene: 8. Germline CDR1 reads SNHLY; CDR2 reads FYNNEI. The CDR3 length is 14 residues. This CDR3 reads CASSLDRGLDEQYF. CDR3 coding DNA: TGTGCCAGCAGCCTGGACAGGGGTCTAGACGAGCAGTACTTC. Looking up the rest from reference TRBV2 and TRBJ2-7 gives the full variable domain: EPEVTQTPSHQVTQMGQEVILRCVPISNHLYFYWYRQILGQKVEFLVSFYNNEISEKSEIFDDQFSVERPDGSNFTLKIRSTKLEDSAMYFCASSLDRGLDEQYFGPGTRLTVT.

The chain uses TRBV5-1 and TRBJ2-7; 13 bases map to TRBD2. Germline CDR1 and CDR2: SGHRS and YFSETQ. Trimming removed 4 bases from V and 3 bases from J; junction bases left unmatched: 4. This CDR3 has 15 residues. The CDR3 DNA follows: TGCGCCAGCAGCCCCCGACTAGCGGGGGGCTACGAGCAGTACTTC. Its translation is CASSPRLAGGYEQYF.

The V gene is TRBV7-3, the J gene TRBJ2-1; a weak D match, TRBD1 (6 bases). Germline CDR1 SGHTA, CDR2 FQGTGA. This CDR3 comprises 19 residues. V lost 1 base, J lost 7 bases, and 26 bases lay in between. This chain's CDR3 is CASSLSGVGTGFRGNEQFF. The DNA for the CDR3 is TGTGCCAGCAGCTTAAGTGGGGTGGGCACTGGCTTCAGGGGAAATGAGCAGTTCTTC. Using reference TRBV7-3 and TRBJ2-1 for the parts outside the CDR3, the full variable domain is GAGVSQTPSNKVTEKGKYVELRCDPISGHTALYWYRQSLGQGPEFLIYFQGTGAADDSGLPNDRFFAVRPEGSVSTLKIQRTERGDSAVYLCASSLSGVGTGFRGNEQFFGPGTRLTVL.

Comments on this clone: A much larger clone is a single base away; this may be a read error. The chain joins TRBV7-2 to TRBJ2-7, with D unresolved. The CDR3 has 11 amino acids. V was pared by 2 bases and J by 6 bases, with 5 bases between. Per the germline V gene, CDR1 is SGHTA and CDR2 is FQGNSA. The CDR3: CASSLWGEQYF. As DNA, the CDR3 is TGTGCCAGCAGCTTATGGGGCGAGCAGTACTTC.

This clone has more than one count but fewer than ten. The sample has other DNA sequences that encode this CDR3 too. In DNA, the CDR3 is TGTGCCAGCAGCCTCAGAGTTTCCTACGAGCAGTACTTC. This gives the protein CASSLRVSYEQYF. The V call is TRBV7-2, the J call TRBJ2-7; D unclear. The V gene's germline CDR1 is SGHTA and CDR2 FQGNSA. The CDR3 is made up of 13 amino acids. Trimming took off 5 bases at V and 1 base at J, with 9 bases between the two ends.

CDR3 nucleotides: TGTGCCAGCAGCGGGGGCACCGGGGAGCTGTTTTTT. This codes for CASSGGTGELFF. The chain couples TRBV11-1 to TRBJ2-2; possibly TRBD1 or TRBD2 for D (5 bases each). The CDR3 spans 12 residues. V was cut by 5 bases and J by 4 bases, with 5 bases left in between. CDR1 and CDR2 from the germline V gene are SGHAT and FQDESV (reference sequence).